This T cell receptor (beta chain) was retrieved from a study of vaccination effects on CD4 cells after COVID-19. Study findings and constraints: Cross-reaction with common cold coronaviruses was seen in only 1 of 255 vaccine-induced clones from healthy vaccinees.

Under the ViraFEST assay, PBMC were stimulated with viral peptide pools so that antigen-specific CD4+ T cells expanded. Sequencing was performed afterwards. When 10 to 11 days of culture had elapsed, CD4+ T cells were isolated. Nucleocapsid antibodies stayed negative before and after vaccination, showing no earlier SARS-CoV-2 infection. Peptides at about 10 ug/ml and IL-2 at 9.5 to 10 IU/ml were added to 1.5 million to 2.5 million PBMC per well. Per germline, CDR1 KGHDR and CDR2 SFDVKD. The CDR3 has 13 amino acids. Trimming pared 7 bases from V and 2 bases from J, leaving 9 bases between. TCRdb's copy holds only in-frame clones and misses some; the assay was immunoSEQ multiplex PCR. The data show 25,000 to 30,000 clones, about 80% seen once. A word on this clone: Its matching antigen is unknown.

The sample here was CD4+ T cells from PBMCs cultured with SARS-CoV-2 spike peptides, taken before COVID-19 vaccination. The V gene is TRBV24-1, the J gene TRBJ2-3, with D tentatively TRBD1 (5 bases). The receptor was derived from a human donor who received a COVID-19 vaccine. The CDR3 DNA sequence: TGTGCCACCAGGGACGGACACACAGATACGCAGTATTTT. Protein product: CATRDGHTDTQYF.